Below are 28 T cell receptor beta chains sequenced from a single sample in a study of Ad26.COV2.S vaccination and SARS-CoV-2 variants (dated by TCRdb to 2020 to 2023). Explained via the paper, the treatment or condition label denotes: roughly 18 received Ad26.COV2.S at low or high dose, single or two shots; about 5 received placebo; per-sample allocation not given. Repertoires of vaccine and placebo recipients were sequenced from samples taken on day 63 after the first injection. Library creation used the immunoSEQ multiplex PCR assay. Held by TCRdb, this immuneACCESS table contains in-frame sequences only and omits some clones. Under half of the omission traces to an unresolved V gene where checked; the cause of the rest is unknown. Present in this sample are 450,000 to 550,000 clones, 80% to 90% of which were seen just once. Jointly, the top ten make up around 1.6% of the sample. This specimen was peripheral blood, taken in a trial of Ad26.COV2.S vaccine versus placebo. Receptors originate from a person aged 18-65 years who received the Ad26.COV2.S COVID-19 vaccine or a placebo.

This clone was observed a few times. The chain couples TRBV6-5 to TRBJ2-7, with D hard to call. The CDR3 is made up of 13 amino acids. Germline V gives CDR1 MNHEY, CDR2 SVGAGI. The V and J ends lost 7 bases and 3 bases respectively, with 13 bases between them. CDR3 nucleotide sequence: TGTGCCAGCACTGCGAACTTGGGCTACGAGCAGTACTTC. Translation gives CASTANLGYEQYF.

The CDR3 region has the DNA TGTGCCAGCAGCTTCGGGGGAGGGCCGGAGTACAATGAGCAGTTCTTC. Translated: CASSFGGGPEYNEQFF. This chain links TRBV7-9 with TRBJ2-1; TRBD2 matches at 7 bases. V shed 3 bases, J shed 4 bases, and the junction held 9 bases outside the gene matches. CDR1 and CDR2 (germline): SEHNR, FQNEAQ (reference sequence). The CDR3 is made up of 16 amino acids.

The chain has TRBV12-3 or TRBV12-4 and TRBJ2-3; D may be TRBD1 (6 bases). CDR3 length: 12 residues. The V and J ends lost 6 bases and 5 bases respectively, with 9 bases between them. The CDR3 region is CASRPGQDTQYF. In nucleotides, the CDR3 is TGTGCCAGCAGGCCGGGACAAGATACGCAGTATTTT.

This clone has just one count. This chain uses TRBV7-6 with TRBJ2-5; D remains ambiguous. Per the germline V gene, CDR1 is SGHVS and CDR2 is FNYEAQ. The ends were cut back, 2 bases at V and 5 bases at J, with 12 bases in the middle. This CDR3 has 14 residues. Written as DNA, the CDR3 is TGTGCCAGCAGCTTAAATCCGCCCGCGGAGACCCAGTACTTC. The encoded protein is CASSLNPPAETQYF.

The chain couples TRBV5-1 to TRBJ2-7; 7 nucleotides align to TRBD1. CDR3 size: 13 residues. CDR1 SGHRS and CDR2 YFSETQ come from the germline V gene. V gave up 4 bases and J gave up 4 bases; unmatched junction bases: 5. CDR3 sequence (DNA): TGCGCCAGCAGCCTAGGACAGGTATACGAGCAGTACTTC. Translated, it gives CASSLGQVYEQYF.

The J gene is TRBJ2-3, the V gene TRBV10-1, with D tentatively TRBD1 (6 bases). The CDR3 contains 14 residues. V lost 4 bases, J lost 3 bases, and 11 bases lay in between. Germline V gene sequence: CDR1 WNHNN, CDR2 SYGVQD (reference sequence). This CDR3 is CASSAGAITDTQYF. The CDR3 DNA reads TGCGCCAGCAGTGCAGGGGCAATAACAGATACGCAGTATTTT.

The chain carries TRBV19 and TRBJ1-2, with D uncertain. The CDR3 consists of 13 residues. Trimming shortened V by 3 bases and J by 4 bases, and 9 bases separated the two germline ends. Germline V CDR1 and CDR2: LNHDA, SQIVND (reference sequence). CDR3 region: CASSIEYTYGYTF. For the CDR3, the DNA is TGTGCCAGTAGTATCGAGTATACCTATGGCTACACCTTC.

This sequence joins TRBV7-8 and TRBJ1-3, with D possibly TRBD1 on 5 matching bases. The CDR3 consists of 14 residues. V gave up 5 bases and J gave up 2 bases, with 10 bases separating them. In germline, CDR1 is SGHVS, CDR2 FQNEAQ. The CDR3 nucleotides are TGTGCCAGCAGCCTCTGGGGGGCTGGAAACACCATATATTTT. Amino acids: CASSLWGAGNTIYF.

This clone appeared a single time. The CDR3 region is CAWSFSGVFQETQYF. Here the CDR3 DNA reads TGTGCCTGGAGTTTTAGCGGGGTATTTCAAGAGACCCAGTACTTC. The V call is TRBV30, the J call TRBJ2-5, with 8 nucleotides matching TRBD2. Losses at the gene ends were 2 bases for V and 2 bases for J; bases not matched to a gene: 7. Germline loops: CDR1 GTSNPN, CDR2 SVGIG (reference sequence). The CDR3 totals 15 residues.

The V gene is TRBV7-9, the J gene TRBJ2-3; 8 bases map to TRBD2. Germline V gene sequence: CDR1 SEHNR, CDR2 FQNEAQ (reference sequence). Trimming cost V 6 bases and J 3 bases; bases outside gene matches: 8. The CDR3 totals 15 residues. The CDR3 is CASRPASGPTDTQYF. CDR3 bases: TGTGCCAGCAGACCTGCTAGCGGGCCTACAGATACGCAGTATTTT.

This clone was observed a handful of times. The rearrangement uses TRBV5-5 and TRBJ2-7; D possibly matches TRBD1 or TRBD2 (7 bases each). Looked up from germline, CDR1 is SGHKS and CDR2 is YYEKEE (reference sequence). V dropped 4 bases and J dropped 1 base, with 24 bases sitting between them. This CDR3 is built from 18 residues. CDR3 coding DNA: TGTGCCAGCAGCCTCCAGGGGGGAACGGCGGGAGAATCCTACGAGCAGTACTTC. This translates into CASSLQGGTAGESYEQYF.

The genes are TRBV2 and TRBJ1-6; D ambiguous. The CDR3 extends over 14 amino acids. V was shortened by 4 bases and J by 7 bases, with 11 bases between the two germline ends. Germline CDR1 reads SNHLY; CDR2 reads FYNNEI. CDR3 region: CASSVLGANSPLHF. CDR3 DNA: TGTGCCAGCAGTGTTCTGGGTGCGAATTCACCCCTCCACTTT. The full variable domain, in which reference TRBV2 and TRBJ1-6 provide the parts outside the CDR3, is EPEVTQTPSHQVTQMGQEVILRCVPISNHLYFYWYRQILGQKVEFLVSFYNNEISEKSEIFDDQFSVERPDGSNFTLKIRSTKLEDSAMYFCASSVLGANSPLHFGNGTRLTVT.

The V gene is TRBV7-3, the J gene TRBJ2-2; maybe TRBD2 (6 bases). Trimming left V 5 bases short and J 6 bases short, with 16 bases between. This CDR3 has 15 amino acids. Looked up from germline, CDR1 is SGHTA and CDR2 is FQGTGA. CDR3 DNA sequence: TGTGCCAGCAGCCCGGAGGGGTTCACGGCCGGGGAGCTGTTTTTT. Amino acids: CASSPEGFTAGELFF.

The CDR3 sequence is CASSRYYRGTNTEAFF. The DNA for the CDR3 is TGTGCCAGCAGCAGATACTACAGGGGAACTAACACTGAAGCTTTCTTT. V usage is TRBV7-9 and J usage is TRBJ1-1, with 7 nucleotides matching TRBD1. V shed 5 bases, J shed 2 bases, and the junction held 11 bases outside the gene matches. Germline assignment: CDR1 SEHNR and CDR2 FQNEAQ (reference sequence). The CDR3 has 16 amino acids.

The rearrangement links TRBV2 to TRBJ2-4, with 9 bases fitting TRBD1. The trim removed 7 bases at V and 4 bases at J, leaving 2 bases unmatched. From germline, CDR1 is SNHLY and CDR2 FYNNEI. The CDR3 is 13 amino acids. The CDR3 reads CASTGQGKNIQYF. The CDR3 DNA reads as TGTGCCAGCACGGGACAGGGTAAAAACATTCAGTACTTC.

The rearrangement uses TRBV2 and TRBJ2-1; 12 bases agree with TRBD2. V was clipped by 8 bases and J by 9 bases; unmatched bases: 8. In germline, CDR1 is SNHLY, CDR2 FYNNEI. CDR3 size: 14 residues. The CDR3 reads CASDLAGGPAEQFF. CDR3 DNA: TGTGCCAGCGATCTAGCGGGAGGGCCGGCTGAGCAGTTCTTC. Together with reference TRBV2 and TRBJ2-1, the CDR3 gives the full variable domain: EPEVTQTPSHQVTQMGQEVILRCVPISNHLYFYWYRQILGQKVEFLVSFYNNEISEKSEIFDDQFSVERPDGSNFTLKIRSTKLEDSAMYFCASDLAGGPAEQFFGPGTRLTVL.

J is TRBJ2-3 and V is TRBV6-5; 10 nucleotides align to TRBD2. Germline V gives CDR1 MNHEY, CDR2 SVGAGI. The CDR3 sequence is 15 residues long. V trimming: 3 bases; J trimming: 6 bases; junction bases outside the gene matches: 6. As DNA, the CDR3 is TGTGCCAGCAGTTATAGCGGGAGGAGGGGGGATACGCAGTATTTT. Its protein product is CASSYSGRRGDTQYF.

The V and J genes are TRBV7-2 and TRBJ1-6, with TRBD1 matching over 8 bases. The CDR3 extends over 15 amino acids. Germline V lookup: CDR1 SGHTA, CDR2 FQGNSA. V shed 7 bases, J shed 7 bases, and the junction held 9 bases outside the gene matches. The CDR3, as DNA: TGTGCCAGCACCCGGACAGGGAACGAAAATTCACCCCTCCACTTT. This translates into CASTRTGNENSPLHF.

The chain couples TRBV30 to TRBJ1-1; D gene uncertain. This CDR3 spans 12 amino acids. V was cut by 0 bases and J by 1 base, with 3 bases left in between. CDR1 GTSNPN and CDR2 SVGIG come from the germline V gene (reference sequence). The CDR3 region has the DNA TGTGCCTGGAGTGTCACGAACACTGAAGCTTTCTTT. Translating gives CAWSVTNTEAFF.

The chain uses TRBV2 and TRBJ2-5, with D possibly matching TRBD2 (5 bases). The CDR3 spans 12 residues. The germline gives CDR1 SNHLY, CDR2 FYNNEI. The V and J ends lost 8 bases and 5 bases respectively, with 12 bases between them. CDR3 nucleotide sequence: TGTGCCAGCGCACTAGTAGCGGAGACCCAGTACTTC. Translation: CASALVAETQYF.

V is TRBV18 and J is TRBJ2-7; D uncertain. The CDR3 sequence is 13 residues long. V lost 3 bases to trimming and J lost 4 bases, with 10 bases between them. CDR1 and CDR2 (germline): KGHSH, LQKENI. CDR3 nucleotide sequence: TGTGCCAGCTCACCGTATAGGATTTACGAGCAGTACTTC. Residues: CASSPYRIYEQYF.

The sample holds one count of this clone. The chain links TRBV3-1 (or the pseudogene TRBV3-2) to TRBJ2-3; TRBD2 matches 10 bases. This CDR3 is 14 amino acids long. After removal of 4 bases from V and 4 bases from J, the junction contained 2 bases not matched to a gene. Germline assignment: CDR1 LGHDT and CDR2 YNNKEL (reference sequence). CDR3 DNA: TGTGCCAGCAGCCCGACTAGCGGGTCAGATACGCAGTATTTT. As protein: CASSPTSGSDTQYF.

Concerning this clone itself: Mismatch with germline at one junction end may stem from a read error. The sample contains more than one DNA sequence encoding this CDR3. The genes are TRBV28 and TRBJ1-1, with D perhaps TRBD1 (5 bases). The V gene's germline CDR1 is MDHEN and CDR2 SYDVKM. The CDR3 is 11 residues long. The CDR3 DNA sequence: TGTGCGAGCAGGGAAAACACTGAAGCTTTCTTT. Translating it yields CASRENTEAFF.

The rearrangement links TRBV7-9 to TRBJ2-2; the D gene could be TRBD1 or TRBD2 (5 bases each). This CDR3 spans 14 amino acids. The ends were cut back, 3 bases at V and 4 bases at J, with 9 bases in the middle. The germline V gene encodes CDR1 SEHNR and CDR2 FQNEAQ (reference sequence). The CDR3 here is CASSFPGSTGELFF. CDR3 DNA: TGTGCCAGCAGCTTTCCAGGGAGCACCGGGGAGCTGTTTTTT.

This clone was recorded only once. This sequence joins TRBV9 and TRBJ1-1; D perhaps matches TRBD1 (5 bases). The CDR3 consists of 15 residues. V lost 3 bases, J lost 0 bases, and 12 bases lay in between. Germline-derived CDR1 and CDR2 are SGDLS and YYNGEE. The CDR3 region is CASSAGYPMNTEAFF. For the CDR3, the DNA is TGTGCCAGCAGCGCAGGGTACCCCATGAACACTGAAGCTTTCTTT.

The CDR3 is CASGSMRRPYNEQFF. The CDR3 nucleotides read TGTGCCAGCGGGAGTATGAGGAGACCCTACAATGAGCAGTTCTTC. The genes are TRBV28 and TRBJ2-1; tentatively, D is TRBD2 (5 bases). The V end lost 8 bases, the J end lost 2 bases, and 16 bases lay between the germline ends. Germline CDR1 and CDR2: MDHEN and SYDVKM. The CDR3 runs 15 residues.

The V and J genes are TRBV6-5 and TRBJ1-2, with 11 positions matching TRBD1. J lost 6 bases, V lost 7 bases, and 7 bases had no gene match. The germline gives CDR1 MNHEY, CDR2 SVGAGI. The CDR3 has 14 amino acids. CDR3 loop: CASIGTGGGHGYTF. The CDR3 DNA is TGTGCCAGCATAGGGACAGGGGGTGGCCATGGCTACACCTTC.

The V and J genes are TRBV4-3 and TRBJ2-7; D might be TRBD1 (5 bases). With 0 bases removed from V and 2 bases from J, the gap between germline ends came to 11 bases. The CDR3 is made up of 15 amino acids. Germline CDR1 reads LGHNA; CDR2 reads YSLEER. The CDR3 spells CASSQEGRATYEQYF. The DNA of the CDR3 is TGCGCCAGCAGCCAAGAGGGCAGGGCAACCTACGAGCAGTACTTC.